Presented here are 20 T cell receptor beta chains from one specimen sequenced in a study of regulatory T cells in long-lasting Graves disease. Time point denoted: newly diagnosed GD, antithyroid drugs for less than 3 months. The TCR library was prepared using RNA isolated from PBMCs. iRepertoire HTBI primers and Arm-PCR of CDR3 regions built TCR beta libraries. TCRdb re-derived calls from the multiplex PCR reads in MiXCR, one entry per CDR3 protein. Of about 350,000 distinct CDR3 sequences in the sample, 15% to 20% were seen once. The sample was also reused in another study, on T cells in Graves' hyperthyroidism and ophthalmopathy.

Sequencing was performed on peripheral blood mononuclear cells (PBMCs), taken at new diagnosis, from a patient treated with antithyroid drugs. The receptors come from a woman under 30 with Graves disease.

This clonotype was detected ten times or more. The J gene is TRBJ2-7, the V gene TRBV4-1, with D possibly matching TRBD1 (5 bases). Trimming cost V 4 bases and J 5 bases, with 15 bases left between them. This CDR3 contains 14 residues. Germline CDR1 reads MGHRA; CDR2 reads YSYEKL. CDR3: CASSLNAGFNEQYF. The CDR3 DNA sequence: TGCGCCAGCAGCCTGAACGCAGGGTTCAACGAGCAGTACTTC.

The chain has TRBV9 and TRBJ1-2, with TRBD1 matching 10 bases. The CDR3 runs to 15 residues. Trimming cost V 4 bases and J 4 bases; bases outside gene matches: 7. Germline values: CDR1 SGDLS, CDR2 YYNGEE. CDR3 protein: CASSPRRQGAYGYTF. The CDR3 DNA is TGTGCCAGCAGCCCTAGACGACAGGGGGCCTATGGCTACACCTTC.

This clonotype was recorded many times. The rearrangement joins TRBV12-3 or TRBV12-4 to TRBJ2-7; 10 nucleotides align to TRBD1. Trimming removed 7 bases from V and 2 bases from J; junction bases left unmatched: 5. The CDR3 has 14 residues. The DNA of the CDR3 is TGTGCCAGCACCCCGGGACAGGGGACCTACGAGCAGTACTTC. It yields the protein CASTPGQGTYEQYF.

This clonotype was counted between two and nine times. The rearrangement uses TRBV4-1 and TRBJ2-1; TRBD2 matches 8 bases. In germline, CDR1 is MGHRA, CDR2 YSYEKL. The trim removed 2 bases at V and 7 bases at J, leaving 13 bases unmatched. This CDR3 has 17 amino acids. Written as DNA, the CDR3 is TGCGCCAGCAGCCAACCCACTAGCGGACCTCATCGGAATGAGCAGTTCTTC. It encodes CASSQPTSGPHRNEQFF.

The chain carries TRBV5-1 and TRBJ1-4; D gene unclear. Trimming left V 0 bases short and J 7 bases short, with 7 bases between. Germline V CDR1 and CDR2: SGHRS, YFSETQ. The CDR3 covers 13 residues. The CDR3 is CASSLVGSEKLFF. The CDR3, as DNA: TGCGCCAGCAGCTTGGTGGGGAGTGAAAAACTGTTTTTT.

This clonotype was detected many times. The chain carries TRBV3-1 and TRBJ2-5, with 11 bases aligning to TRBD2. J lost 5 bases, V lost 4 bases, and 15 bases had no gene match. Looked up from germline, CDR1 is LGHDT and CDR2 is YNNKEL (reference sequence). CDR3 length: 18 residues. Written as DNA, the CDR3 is TGTGCCAGCAGCCGGATTGGACTAGCGGGTATGGAAGACGAGACCCAGTACTTC. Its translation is CASSRIGLAGMEDETQYF.

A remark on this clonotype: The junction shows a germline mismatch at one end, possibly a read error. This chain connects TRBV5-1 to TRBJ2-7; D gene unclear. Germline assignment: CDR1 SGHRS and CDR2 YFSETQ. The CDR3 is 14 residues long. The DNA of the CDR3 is TGTGCCAGCAGCTTAGGCGGAGACCTCCACGAGCAGTACTTC. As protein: CASSLGGDLHEQYF.

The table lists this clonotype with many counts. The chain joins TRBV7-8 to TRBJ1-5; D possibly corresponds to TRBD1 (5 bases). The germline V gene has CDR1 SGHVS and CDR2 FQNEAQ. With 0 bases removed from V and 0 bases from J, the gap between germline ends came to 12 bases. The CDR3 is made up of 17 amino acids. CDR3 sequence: CASSLAKRQSSNQPQHF. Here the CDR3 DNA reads TGTGCCAGCAGCTTAGCGAAGCGACAGTCTAGCAATCAGCCCCAGCATTTT.

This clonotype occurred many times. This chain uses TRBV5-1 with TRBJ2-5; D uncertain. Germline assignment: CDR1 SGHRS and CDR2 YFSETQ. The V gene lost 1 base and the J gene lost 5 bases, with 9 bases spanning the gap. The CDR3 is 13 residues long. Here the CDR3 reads CASSLWRGETQYF. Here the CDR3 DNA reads TGCGCCAGCAGCTTGTGGAGAGGCGAGACCCAGTACTTC.

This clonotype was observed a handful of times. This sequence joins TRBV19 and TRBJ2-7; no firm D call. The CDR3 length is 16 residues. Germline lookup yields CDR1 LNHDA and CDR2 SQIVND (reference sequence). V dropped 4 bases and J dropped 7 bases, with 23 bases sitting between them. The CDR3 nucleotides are TGTGCCAGTAGTACCCCCAGCTGTTGTCTCACTCGGGAGCAGTACTTC. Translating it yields CASSTPSCCLTREQYF.

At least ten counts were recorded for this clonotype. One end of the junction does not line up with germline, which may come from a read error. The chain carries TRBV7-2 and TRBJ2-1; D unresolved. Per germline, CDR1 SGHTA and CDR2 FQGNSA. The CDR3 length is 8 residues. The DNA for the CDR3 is TGTGCCAGCAGCCCCGGCGTCTTC. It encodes CASSPGVF.

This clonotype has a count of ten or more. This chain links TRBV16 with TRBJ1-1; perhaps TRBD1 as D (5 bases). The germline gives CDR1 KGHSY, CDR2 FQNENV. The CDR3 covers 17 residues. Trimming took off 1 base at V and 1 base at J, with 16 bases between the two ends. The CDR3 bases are TGTGCCAGCAGCCAATGGGCAGGGTGGCCATCGAACACTGAAGCTTTCTTT. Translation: CASSQWAGWPSNTEAFF.

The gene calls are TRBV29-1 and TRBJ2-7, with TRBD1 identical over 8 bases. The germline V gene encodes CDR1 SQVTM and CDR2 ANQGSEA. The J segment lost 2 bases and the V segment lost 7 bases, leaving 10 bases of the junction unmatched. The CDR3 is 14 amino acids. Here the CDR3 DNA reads TGCAGCGCGAGCGGTCGGGACAGGACCTACGAGCAGTACTTC. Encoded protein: CSASGRDRTYEQYF.

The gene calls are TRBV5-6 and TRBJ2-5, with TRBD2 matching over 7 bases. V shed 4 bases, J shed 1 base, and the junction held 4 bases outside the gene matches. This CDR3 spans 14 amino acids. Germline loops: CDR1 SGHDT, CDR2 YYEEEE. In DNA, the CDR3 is TGTGCCAGCAGCCCGCGGGAGTTCCAAGAGACCCAGTACTTC. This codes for CASSPREFQETQYF.

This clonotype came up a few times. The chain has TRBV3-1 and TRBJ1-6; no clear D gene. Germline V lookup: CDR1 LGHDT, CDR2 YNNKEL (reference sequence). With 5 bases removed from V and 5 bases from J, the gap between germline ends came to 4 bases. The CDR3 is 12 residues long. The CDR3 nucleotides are TGTGCCAGCAGCGACCATAATTCACCCCTCCACTTT. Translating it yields CASSDHNSPLHF.

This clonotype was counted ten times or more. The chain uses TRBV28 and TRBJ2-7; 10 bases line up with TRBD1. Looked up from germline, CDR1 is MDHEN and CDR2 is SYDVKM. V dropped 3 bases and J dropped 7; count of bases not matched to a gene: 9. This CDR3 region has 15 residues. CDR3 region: CASSFSRDRGWEQYF. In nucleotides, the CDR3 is TGTGCCAGCAGTTTCTCCCGGGACAGGGGTTGGGAGCAGTACTTC.

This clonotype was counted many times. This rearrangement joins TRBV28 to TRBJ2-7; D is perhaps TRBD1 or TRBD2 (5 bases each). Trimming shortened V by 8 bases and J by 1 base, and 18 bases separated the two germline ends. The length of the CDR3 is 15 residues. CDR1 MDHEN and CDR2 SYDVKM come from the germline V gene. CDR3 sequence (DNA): TGTGCCAGCTACCTCCGTGGGGGTGGATCCTACGAGCAGTACTTC. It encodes CASYLRGGGSYEQYF. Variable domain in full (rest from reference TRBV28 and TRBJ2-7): DVKVTQSSRYLVKRTGEKVFLECVQDMDHENMFWYRQDPGLGLRLIYFSYDVKMKEKGDIPEGYSVSREKKERFSLILESASTNQTSMYLCASYLRGGGSYEQYFGPGTRLTVT.

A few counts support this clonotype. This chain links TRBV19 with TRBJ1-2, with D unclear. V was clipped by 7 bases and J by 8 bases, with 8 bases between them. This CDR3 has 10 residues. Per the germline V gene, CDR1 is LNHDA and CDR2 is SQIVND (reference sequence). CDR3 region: CASKEGGYTF. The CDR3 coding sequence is TGTGCCAGTAAAGAGGGCGGCTACACCTTC.

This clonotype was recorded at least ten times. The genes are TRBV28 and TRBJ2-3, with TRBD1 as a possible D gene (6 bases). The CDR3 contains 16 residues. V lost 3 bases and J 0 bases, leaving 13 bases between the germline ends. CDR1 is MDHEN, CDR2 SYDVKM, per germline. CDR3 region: CASSFGQTTSTDTQYF. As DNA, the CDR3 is TGTGCCAGCAGTTTTGGACAGACGACTAGCACAGATACGCAGTATTTT.

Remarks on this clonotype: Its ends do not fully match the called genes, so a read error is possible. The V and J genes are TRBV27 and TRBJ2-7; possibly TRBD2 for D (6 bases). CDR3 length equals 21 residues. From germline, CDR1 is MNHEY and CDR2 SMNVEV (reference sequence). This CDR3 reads CASSLFPPGSLGGSSSYERYF. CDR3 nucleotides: TGTGCCAGCAGTTTATTCCCCCCTGGGTCGCTGGGGGGATCCAGCTCCTACGAGCGGTACTTC.